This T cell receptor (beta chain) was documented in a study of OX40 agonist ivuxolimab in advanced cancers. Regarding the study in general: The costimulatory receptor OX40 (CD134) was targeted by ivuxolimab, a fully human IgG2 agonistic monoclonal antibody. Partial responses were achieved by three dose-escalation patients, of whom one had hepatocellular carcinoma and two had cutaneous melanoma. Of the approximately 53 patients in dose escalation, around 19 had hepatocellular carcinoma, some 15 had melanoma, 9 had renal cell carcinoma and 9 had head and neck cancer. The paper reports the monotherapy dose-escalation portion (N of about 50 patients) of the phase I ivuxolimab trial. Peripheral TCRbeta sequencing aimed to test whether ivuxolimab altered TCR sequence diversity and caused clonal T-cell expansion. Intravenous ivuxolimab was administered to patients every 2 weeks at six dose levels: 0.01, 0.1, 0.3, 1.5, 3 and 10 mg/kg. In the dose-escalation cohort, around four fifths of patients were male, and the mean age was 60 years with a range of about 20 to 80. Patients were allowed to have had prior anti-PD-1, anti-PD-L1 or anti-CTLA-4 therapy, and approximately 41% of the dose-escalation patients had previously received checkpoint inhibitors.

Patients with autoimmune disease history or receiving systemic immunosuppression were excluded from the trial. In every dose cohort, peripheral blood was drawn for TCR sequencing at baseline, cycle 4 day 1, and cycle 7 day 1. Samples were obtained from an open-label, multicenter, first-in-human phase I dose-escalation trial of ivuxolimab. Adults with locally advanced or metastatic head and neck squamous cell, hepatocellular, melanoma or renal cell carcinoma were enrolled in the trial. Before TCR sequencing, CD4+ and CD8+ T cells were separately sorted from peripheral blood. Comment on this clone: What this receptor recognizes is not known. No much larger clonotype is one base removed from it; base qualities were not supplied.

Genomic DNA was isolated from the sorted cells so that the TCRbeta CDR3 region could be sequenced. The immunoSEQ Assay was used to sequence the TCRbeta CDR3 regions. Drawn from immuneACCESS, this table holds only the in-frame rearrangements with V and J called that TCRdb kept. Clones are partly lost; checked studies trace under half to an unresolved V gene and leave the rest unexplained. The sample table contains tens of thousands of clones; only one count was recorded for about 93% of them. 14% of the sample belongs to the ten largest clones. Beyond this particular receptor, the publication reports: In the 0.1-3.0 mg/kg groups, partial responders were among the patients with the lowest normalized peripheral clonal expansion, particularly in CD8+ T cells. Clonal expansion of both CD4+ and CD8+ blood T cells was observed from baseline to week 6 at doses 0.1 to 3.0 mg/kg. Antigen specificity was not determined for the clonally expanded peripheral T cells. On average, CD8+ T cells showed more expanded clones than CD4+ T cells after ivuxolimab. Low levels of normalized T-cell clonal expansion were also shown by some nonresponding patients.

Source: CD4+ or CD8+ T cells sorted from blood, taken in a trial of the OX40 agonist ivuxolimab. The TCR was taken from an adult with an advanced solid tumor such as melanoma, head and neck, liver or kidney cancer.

The CDR3 protein sequence reads: CASSSIPRTDSSYEQYF. The DNA is as follows: TGTGCCAGCAGCTCCATTCCCAGGACGGACAGTTCCTACGAGCAGTACTTC. The rearrangement joined TRBV7-9 to TRBJ2-7, and the D gene may be TRBD1, 6 bases matching. CDR1 and CDR2 are read off the germline V gene (reference sequence) as SEHNR and FQNEAQ. V is reduced by 4 bases and J by 1 base, leaving a spacing of 20 bases between them. From the cysteine through the phenylalanine, the CDR3 covers 17 amino acids. The read is trimmed to its CDR3 DNA, 51 bases read in frame from base 1.